Sequencing of this T cell receptor (beta chain) was carried out in a study of blood T cell repertoires in COVID-19. Germline assignment: CDR1 SGDLS and CDR2 YYNGEE. This CDR3 is built from 13 residues. V gave up 3 bases and J gave up 7 bases; unmatched junction bases: 5. Using immunoSEQ multiplex PCR, the repertoire was profiled, and TCRdb retains in-frame clones only, with some absent. Of 200,000 to 250,000 clones listed, around 82% are singletons. Residents of about two dozen US areas, aged about 18 to 89 years, made up the participants. Allocation to cohorts depended on clinical history reported by the participants.

This receptor was obtained from a woman between 35 and 50 years old with acute COVID-19. The gene calls are TRBV9 and TRBJ1-1; 8 nucleotides align to TRBD1. Sequencing was performed on PBMCs or T cells enriched from blood (not recorded which). The CDR3 region is CASSAIDRGEAFF. CDR3 DNA: TGTGCCAGCAGCGCGATCGACAGGGGTGAAGCTTTCTTT. Supplemented by reference TRBV9 and TRBJ1-1, the full variable domain reads DSGVTQTPKHLITATGQRVTLRCSPRSGDLSVYWYQQSLDQGLQFLIQYYNGEERAKGNILERFSAQQFPDLHSELNLSSLELGDSALYFCASSAIDRGEAFFGQGTRLTVV.